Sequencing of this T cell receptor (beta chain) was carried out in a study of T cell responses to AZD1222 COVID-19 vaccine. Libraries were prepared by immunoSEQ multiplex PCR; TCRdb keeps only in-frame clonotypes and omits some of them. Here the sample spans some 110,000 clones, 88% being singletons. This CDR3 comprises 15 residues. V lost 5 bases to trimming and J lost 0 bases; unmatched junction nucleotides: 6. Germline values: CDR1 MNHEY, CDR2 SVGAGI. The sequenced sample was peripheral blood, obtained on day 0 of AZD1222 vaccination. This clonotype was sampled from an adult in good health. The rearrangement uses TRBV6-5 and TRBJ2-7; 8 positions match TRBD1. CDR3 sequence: CASSRTGMASYEQYF. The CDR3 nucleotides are TGTGCCAGCAGTAGGACAGGGATGGCCTCCTACGAGCAGTACTTC.